This T cell receptor beta chain derives from a study of graft-versus-host responses after intestinal transplantation. The CDR3 is made up of 12 amino acids. Germline lookup yields CDR1 MNHEY and CDR2 SVGAGI. With 2 bases removed from V and 6 bases from J, the gap between germline ends came to 7 bases. Profiling relied on immunoSEQ multiplex PCR, and the TCRdb table lists in-frame clones only, not all of them. The profile covers about 96,000 clones, with 92% appearing a single time and around 0.17% taken by the ten largest. Remarks on this clone: Its target is not known.

The receptor comes from a human donor who received an intestinal transplant. V usage is TRBV6-5 and J usage is TRBJ1-2, with a possible D match to TRBD1 (5 bases). Here the sequenced sample was unstimulated CD4+ T cells sorted from spleen or lymph node cells, taken before intestinal transplant. The CDR3 nucleotides read TGTGCCAGCAGTTACAGGGGCCATGGCTACACCTTC. Encoded protein: CASSYRGHGYTF.